These T cell receptor beta chains were read from a single sample in a study of T cell changes during pregnancy in multiple sclerosis. Repertoires were generated with immunoSEQ multiplex PCR, while TCRdb's copy carries only in-frame clones and drops some. The repertoire includes about 46,000 clones, roughly 92% of them detected once, and around 0.35% sits in the top ten. The sequencing here drew on CD4+ T cells from peripheral blood mononuclear cells, taken in the second trimester of pregnancy. These receptors were collected from a female donor in good health, enrolled as a control in a pregnancy study. Each CDR3 is given with its conserved first and last residue. D genes are given only for firm matches. Rows give clone size only sometimes, using once, few, many, or a class for an expanded clone.

CAISGRIQETQYF	TGTGCCATCAGTGGGAGGATCCAAGAGACCCAGTACTTC	NA	NA	TRBV10-3	TRBJ2-5
CASSLGTGVYTEAFF	TGTGCCAGCAGCCTTGGGACAGGGGTTTACACTGAAGCTTTCTTT	NA	TRBD1	TRBV7-2	TRBJ1-1
CASSSERGGPDTQYF	TGTGCCAGCAGCTCAGAGCGGGGGGGCCCAGATACGCAGTATTTT	NA	TRBD2	TRBV5-4	TRBJ2-3
CASSERVLVTQYF	TGTGCCAGTAGTGAGAGAGTTCTTGTTACGCAGTATTTT	NA	NA	TRBV19	TRBJ2-3
CAWSVPGTLAKNIQYF	TGTGCCTGGAGTGTACCAGGGACTCTAGCCAAAAACATTCAGTACTTC	NA	NA	TRBV30	TRBJ2-4
CASSFEPTGGGEQFF	TGTGCCAGCAGCTTTGAACCGACAGGCGGCGGTGAGCAGTTCTTC	NA	NA	TRBV5-4	TRBJ2-1
CASSSSGGGTGELFF	TGTGCCAGCAGCTCTAGCGGGGGGGGCACCGGGGAGCTGTTTTTT	NA	TRBD2	TRBV7-3	TRBJ2-2
CASSIQGAAGELFF	TGTGCCAGCAGTATACAGGGGGCGGCCGGGGAGCTGTTTTTT	NA	TRBD1	TRBV7-9	TRBJ2-2
CASSRQGNGNQPQHF	TGCGCCAGCAGTCGTCAGGGGAATGGCAATCAGCCCCAGCATTTT	NA	NA	TRBV10-2	TRBJ1-5
CASSVELRGEAFF	TGTGCCAGCAGCGTAGAGTTGAGGGGGGAAGCTTTCTTT	few	NA	TRBV9	TRBJ1-1
CASSEKRSGDEQYF	TGTGCCAGCAGTGAAAAAAGGTCCGGGGACGAGCAGTACTTC	NA	NA	TRBV2	TRBJ2-7
CVSSFGGSGGTGANVLTF	TGTGTCAGCAGCTTCGGGGGTAGCGGGGGGACCGGGGCCAACGTCCTGACTTTC	NA	TRBD2	TRBV4-2	TRBJ2-6
CASSQEDYPSSYEQYF	TGTGCCAGCAGCCAAGAGGACTACCCGAGCTCCTACGAGCAGTACTTC	NA	NA	TRBV4-2	TRBJ2-7
CASSQDGTEYNEQFF	TGCGCCAGCAGCCAAGACGGGACAGAATACAATGAGCAGTTCTTC	NA	TRBD1	TRBV4-3	TRBJ2-1
CASSPGQGTLAKNIQYF	TGTGCCAGCAGCCCGGGACAGGGAACCCTAGCCAAAAACATTCAGTACTTC	NA	TRBD1	TRBV5-4	TRBJ2-4
CASSQLIGGLVAKNIQYF	TGCGCCAGCAGCCAACTGATTGGGGGCCTCGTAGCCAAAAACATTCAGTACTTC	NA	NA	TRBV4-1	TRBJ2-4
CASSFGDERTEAFF	TGTGCCAGCAGCTTTGGAGACGAACGTACTGAAGCTTTCTTT	NA	NA	TRBV7-3	TRBJ1-1
CAWSHLGGNSNQPQHF	TGTGCCTGGAGCCACCTTGGCGGGAATAGCAATCAGCCCCAGCATTTT	NA	NA	TRBV30	TRBJ1-5
CASSLGPGGTGREKLFF	TGTGCCAGCAGCTTAGGCCCTGGCGGGACAGGGCGTGAAAAACTGTTTTTT	NA	TRBD1	TRBV11-2	TRBJ1-4
CASSIGLAGGLLVSDTQYF	TGTGCCAGTAGTATAGGACTAGCGGGGGGTCTCTTGGTTTCGGATACGCAGTATTTT	once	TRBD2	TRBV19	TRBJ2-3
CASSGDRDTEAFF	TGTGCCAGCAGCGGTGACAGAGACACTGAAGCTTTCTTT	NA	NA	TRBV9	TRBJ1-1
CASSVGQNQPQHF	TGTGCCAGCAGCGTAGGACAGAATCAGCCCCAGCATTTT	NA	NA	TRBV7-9	TRBJ1-5
CASRRGSQETQYF	TGTGCCAGCCGGCGGGGCTCCCAAGAGACCCAGTACTTC	NA	NA	TRBV2	TRBJ2-5
CASSSRGLFSNQPQHF	TGTGCCAGTAGTTCCCGGGGTCTTTTTAGCAATCAGCCCCAGCATTTT	NA	NA	TRBV19	TRBJ1-5
CASSFIAVTDTQYF	TGTGCCAGCAGTTTTATCGCAGTCACAGATACGCAGTATTTT	NA	NA	TRBV27	TRBJ2-3
CASSLSSGTIGVTAYGYTF	TGTGCCAGCAGTTTATCTAGCGGGACAATTGGTGTGACAGCCTATGGCTACACCTTC	NA	NA	TRBV27	TRBJ1-2
CASSLRDWENTDTQYF	TGTGCCAGCAGCTTACGGGATTGGGAAAACACAGATACGCAGTATTTT	NA	NA	TRBV7-8	TRBJ2-3
CASSQDAGVGYGYTF	TGCGCCAGCAGCCAAGATGCGGGGGTGGGGTATGGCTACACCTTC	NA	NA	TRBV4-3	TRBJ1-2
CASSTSGNTDTQYF	TGTGCCAGCAGTACAAGCGGCAACACAGATACGCAGTATTTT	NA	NA	TRBV6-1	TRBJ2-3
CASRQGTYLSTDTQYF	TGTGCCAGCAGACAAGGGACATACTTGAGCACAGATACGCAGTATTTT	NA	NA	TRBV7-2	TRBJ2-3
CASSWSGGPSYEQYF	TGTGCCAGCAGCTGGAGCGGGGGCCCCTCCTACGAGCAGTACTTC	NA	TRBD2	TRBV7-2	TRBJ2-7
CASSSRGNQPQHF	TGTGCCAGCAGTTCCCGGGGTAATCAGCCCCAGCATTTT	NA	NA	TRBV6-5	TRBJ1-5
CASSLVSGGGETQYF	TGTGCCAGCAGCTTGGTCTCGGGGGGGGGAGAGACCCAGTACTTC	NA	TRBD2	TRBV5-6	TRBJ2-5
CASSPGTGGGYTF	TGTGCCAGCAGCCCCGGGACAGGGGGAGGCTACACCTTC	NA	TRBD1	TRBV6-5	TRBJ1-2
CASSYPAMNTEAFF	TGTGCCAGCAGTTACCCTGCTATGAACACTGAAGCTTTCTTT	once	NA	TRBV6-6	TRBJ1-1
CASSIGGQQETQYF	TGTGCCAGTAGTATAGGGGGACAGCAAGAGACCCAGTACTTC	NA	TRBD1	TRBV19	TRBJ2-5
CASSEMDRGREQYF	TGTGCCAGCAGTGAAATGGACAGAGGTAGGGAGCAGTACTTC	NA	NA	TRBV2	TRBJ2-7
CASSKKSGYGYTF	TGTGCCAGCAGCAAAAAATCGGGGTATGGCTACACCTTC	NA	NA	TRBV21-1	TRBJ1-2
CASSWERPGTANEKLFF	TGTGCCAGCAGCTGGGAACGGCCGGGGACAGCTAATGAAAAACTGTTTTTT	once	TRBD1	TRBV5-5	TRBJ1-4
CASSPTPEWGANYGYTF	TGTGCCAGTAGTCCTACGCCAGAATGGGGGGCTAACTATGGCTACACCTTC	NA	NA	TRBV19	TRBJ1-2
CASSLGSDGGKSGANVLTF	TGTGCCAGCAGCTTAGGTTCGGACGGGGGTAAGTCCGGGGCCAACGTCCTGACTTTC	NA	NA	TRBV7-9	TRBJ2-6
CASTKSQRGYNEQFF	TGTGCCAGCACCAAGAGCCAGCGGGGGTACAATGAGCAGTTCTTC	NA	TRBD2	TRBV7-2	TRBJ2-1
CASSAQGLDEQYF	TGTGCCAGCAGTGCGCAGGGGCTTGACGAGCAGTACTTC	NA	NA	TRBV25-1	TRBJ2-7
CASSLLSDRFYGYTF	TGTGCCAGCAGTTTACTTTCCGACAGATTCTATGGCTACACCTTC	NA	NA	TRBV27	TRBJ1-2
CASSLMAASGGEQFF	TGCGCCAGCAGCTTGATGGCAGCTAGCGGGGGAGAGCAGTTCTTC	few	TRBD2	TRBV5-1	TRBJ2-1
CASSLGGGLYGYTF	TGCGCCAGCAGCTTGGGCGGGGGCCTCTATGGCTACACCTTC	NA	NA	TRBV5-1	TRBJ1-2
CASSLGQGAQNYGYTF	TGTGCCAGCAGCTTGGGTCAGGGGGCGCAGAACTATGGCTACACCTTC	NA	TRBD1	TRBV7-3	TRBJ1-2
CASSLGLAGETQYF	TGTGCCAGCAGCCTAGGACTAGCGGGGGAGACCCAGTACTTC	NA	TRBD2	TRBV9	TRBJ2-5
CASSGASGTGELFF	TGTGCCAGCTCAGGGGCAAGTGGCACCGGGGAGCTGTTTTTT	NA	NA	TRBV11-2	TRBJ2-2